This T cell receptor (beta chain) comes out of a study of blood T cell repertoires in COVID-19 (TCRdb year 2020). Regarding the study in general: The collaborator samples originated in the United States, Italy and Spain and spanned the acute and convalescent phases of COVID-19. The prospective study material was composed of cDNA or gDNA derived from T cells, B-cell-depleted T cells, or PBMCs. Deeply sampled blood TCRbeta repertoires from subjects exposed to, actively infected with, or recovered from COVID-19 were included in the dataset. The repertoires were released in a freely available public database meant as a resource for research on the immune response to SARS-CoV-2. Samples came from the ongoing ImmuneRACE study (first 160 participants) plus 1,254 subjects from 6 global collaborators. A de-identified subject ID, COVID-19 status, age in years and sex were almost always included in the sample metadata. Where HLA class I and class II types were available, the types were taken from metadata supplied by the sample provider, not from assay-based typing. Broad study findings and their caveats: The amount of clinical and demographic metadata varied by source and participant and was provided uncurated.

TCRbeta CDR3 regions were amplified from genomic DNA using the immunoSEQ Assay, a bias-controlled multiplex PCR. The original methods were these. Within the assay, amplification of reference gene primers was used to estimate how many nucleated cells each sample contained. To quantify the absolute abundance of each unique TCRbeta CDR3 rearrangement, sequence reads were collapsed and filtered. For each sample, productive Simpson clonality was calculated as the square root of Simpson's diversity index across productive rearrangements. Sourced from immuneACCESS, this table was stored by TCRdb with only in-frame sequences that have V and J called. A share of the clones is absent; for the studies checked, an unresolved V gene accounts for under half, and the remainder has no known explanation. D and trimming were read from the DNA, whereas the V and J calls and clone size are those reported in that table. The sample profile shows approximately 110,000 clones; around 74% of them were found once. Of the sample, over 5.5% is held by the ten largest clones.

At one collaborating source in Seattle, patients were enrolled during active infection and were followed longitudinally through the course of disease. Collaborating institutions collected whole blood in K2EDTA tubes following their own protocols. Collaborator samples were shipped for TCRbeta analysis as frozen whole blood, isolated PBMCs, or DNA extracted from either sample type. Details on this clone: Its antigen is currently not known. Base qualities are not provided; no much larger clone lies one nucleotide away.

The sequenced sample consisted of peripheral blood. This clonotype originated in a man at least 80 years old with COVID-19, enrolled during active disease.

The DNA sequence is as follows: TGCGCCAGCAGCTTGGCCGGTTACACCGGGGAGCTGTTTTTT. This sequence encodes CASSLAGYTGELFF. This chain is built from TRBV5-1 and TRBJ2-2; the D gene assignment is ambiguous. The V and J ends are trimmed by 0 bases and 3 bases, leaving 6 bases between them. CDR1 and CDR2 (SGHRS, YFSETQ) derive from the germline V gene. The CDR3, cysteine through phenylalanine, is 14 amino acids long. Of the read, only the CDR3 DNA is kept; its 42 bases are in frame from base 1.